This T cell receptor beta chain is drawn from a study of control samples from healthy donors and cancer patients. V shed 6 bases and J shed 0 bases, with 12 bases lying between them. The CDR3 is 15 residues long. Germline CDR1 reads ENHRY; CDR2 reads SYGVKD. Produced via immunoSEQ multiplex PCR; TCRdb's table is partial and in-frame only. The sample records more than 150,000 clones, about 94% being singletons. The sample consisted of blood. This sequence originates from a man aged 45-60 years in good health. This chain uses TRBV10-3 with TRBJ1-5; no firm D call. The CDR3 spells CAISDDNYSNQPQHF. The CDR3 nucleotides read TGTGCCATCAGCGACGACAATTATAGCAATCAGCCCCAGCATTTT.